A single sample is the source of the 9 T cell receptor beta chains below, sequenced in a study of T-cell reconstitution after alpha-beta-depleted transplantation in children. A TCRbeta library incorporating unique molecular identifiers was prepared. TCRdb re-called the PCR reads with MiXCR, one entry per CDR3 protein. The sample holds about 830,000 distinct CDR3 sequences, roughly 15% seen once. The specimen comprised PBMCs, mostly from graft donor cells, sampled 360 days after TCRalphabeta/CD19-depleted stem cell transplant. Every receptor here comes from a male patient aged 10-17 years who had a stem cell transplant for acute lymphoblastic leukemia, so the T cells may come from the graft donor.

V usage is TRBV5-6 and J usage is TRBJ1-1; 10 nucleotides line up with TRBD1. Germline CDR1 reads SGHDT; CDR2 reads YYEEEE. The V segment lost 4 bases and the J segment 0 bases; nucleotides outside the gene matches: 9. The CDR3 covers 17 residues. CDR3 coding DNA: TGTGCCAGCAGCCCAGACAGGGGGCAACTTCTGAACACTGAAGCTTTCTTT. Its translation: CASSPDRGQLLNTEAFF.

In this sample, this clonotype turned up once. The rearrangement links TRBV11-3 to TRBJ2-5; D is unresolved. Germline assignment: CDR1 SGHNT and CDR2 YENEEA. Trimming removed 5 bases at V and 2 bases at J, with 15 bases between. The CDR3 has 15 residues. The CDR3 sequence: CASSPDTTDQETQYF. DNA for the CDR3: TGTGCCAGCAGCCCAGATACGACGGATCAAGAGACCCAGTACTTC.

This clonotype was seen a handful of times. The chain joins TRBV30 to TRBJ2-1, with 9 bases aligning to TRBD2. This CDR3 contains 18 residues. Germline CDR1 and CDR2: GTSNPN and SVGIG (reference sequence). V dropped 1 base and J dropped 9; count of bases not matched to a gene: 19. CDR3 in DNA: TGTGCCTGGAGTGCCCTTGCGGGAGGGGGGGTACGCGGTGTTGAGCAGTTCTTC. Residues: CAWSALAGGGVRGVEQFF.

The J gene is TRBJ1-4, the V gene TRBV5-1, with D possibly TRBD1 on 6 matching bases. Trimming took off 1 base at V and 8 bases at J, with 9 bases between the two ends. This CDR3 comprises 13 residues. CDR1 is SGHRS and CDR2 is YFSETQ in the germline V gene. The CDR3 bases are TGCGCCAGCAGCTTGTCAGGGGTCGAAAAACTGTTTTTT. Amino acid sequence: CASSLSGVEKLFF.

This clonotype was found a few times. This chain connects TRBV11-2 to TRBJ1-1; 10 bases line up with TRBD1. The CDR3 length is 14 residues. Germline assignment: CDR1 SGHAT and CDR2 FQNNGV. V lost 4 bases to trimming and J lost 7 bases; unmatched junction nucleotides: 6. The CDR3 DNA is TGTGCCAGCAGCTCAAGGACAGGGGGGATTGAAGCTTTCTTT. This gives the protein CASSSRTGGIEAFF.

CDR3 sequence: CASSLSGRAERETQYF. CDR3 in DNA: TGCGCCAGCAGCTTATCGGGAAGGGCCGAGAGAGAGACCCAGTACTTC. This chain links TRBV5-1 with TRBJ2-5; TRBD2 is a possible D gene (5 bases). V lost 2 bases and J 4 bases, leaving 18 bases between the germline ends. CDR1 and CDR2 (germline): SGHRS, YFSETQ. The CDR3 length is 16 residues. The entire variable domain, with the rest obtained from reference TRBV5-1 and TRBJ2-5, is as follows: KAGVTQTPRYLIKTRGQQVTLSCSPISGHRSVSWYQQTPGQGLQFLFEYFSETQRNKGNFPGRFSGRQFSNSRSEMNVSTLELGDSALYLCASSLSGRAERETQYFGPGTRLLVL.

The chain recombines TRBV18 with TRBJ1-5; 8 bases align to TRBD1. Losses at the gene ends were 3 bases for V and 6 bases for J; bases not matched to a gene: 7. The CDR3 runs to 15 residues. Germline CDR1 and CDR2: KGHSH and LQKENI. CDR3 nucleotide sequence: TGTGCCAGCTCACCGCGACAGGGGTTAACTCAGCCCCAGCATTTT. Translating gives CASSPRQGLTQPQHF.

The chain is built from TRBV20-1 and TRBJ2-7, with 11 positions matching TRBD2. Germline V CDR1 and CDR2: DFQATT, SNEGSKA (reference sequence). This CDR3 contains 15 residues. V lost 3 bases to trimming and J lost 3 bases; unmatched junction nucleotides: 7. The CDR3 loop reads CSAREGLADFYEQYF. The CDR3 DNA follows: TGCAGTGCTAGGGAGGGACTAGCGGATTTCTACGAGCAGTACTTC.

In this sample, this clonotype turned up a few times. The rearrangement links TRBV10-3 to TRBJ2-1, with D unresolved. Trimming took 0 bases from V and 4 from J, leaving 7 bases between them. Germline assignment: CDR1 ENHRY and CDR2 SYGVKD. CDR3 length equals 14 residues. The CDR3 is CAISESASYNEQFF. In nucleotides, the CDR3 is TGTGCCATCAGTGAGTCGGCCAGTTACAATGAGCAGTTCTTC.